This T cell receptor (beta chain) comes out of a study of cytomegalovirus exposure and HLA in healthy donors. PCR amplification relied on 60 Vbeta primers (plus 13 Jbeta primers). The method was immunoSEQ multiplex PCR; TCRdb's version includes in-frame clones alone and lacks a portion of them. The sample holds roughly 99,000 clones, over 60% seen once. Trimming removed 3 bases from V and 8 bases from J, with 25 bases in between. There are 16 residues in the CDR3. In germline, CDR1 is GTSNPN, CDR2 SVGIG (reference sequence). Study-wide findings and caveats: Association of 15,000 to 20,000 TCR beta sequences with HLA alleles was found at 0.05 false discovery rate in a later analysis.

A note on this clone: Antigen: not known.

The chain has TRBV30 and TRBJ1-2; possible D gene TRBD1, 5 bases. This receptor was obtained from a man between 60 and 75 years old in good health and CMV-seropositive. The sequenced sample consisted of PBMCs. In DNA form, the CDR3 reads TGTGCCTGGAGCGCCGGAGTCATGACAGCCGCAGGCGGCTACACCTTC. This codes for CAWSAGVMTAAGGYTF.